The clone carrying this T cell receptor beta chain has just a few counts. Germline trimming cut 4 bases from V and 8 bases from J; bases unmatched to any gene: 10. The CDR3 length is 14 residues. In germline, CDR1 is KGHSH, CDR2 LQKENI. As processed by the authors: The authors estimated nucleated cell counts from reference gene primer amplification. Measured with immunoSEQ multiplex PCR; TCRdb has only the in-frame clones, and not every one. The DNA was the basis for D and trimming; V, J and clone size are from that table. The data contain some 130,000 clones, 85% of them seen just once; the ten biggest clones take up about 11%. The sample originates from a study of blood T cell repertoires in COVID-19. Study-level background: Samples came from the United States, Italy and Spain, spanning acute and convalescent COVID-19. PBMCs, B-cell-depleted T cells, or T cells were the source of the cDNA or gDNA that made up the material.

V and J are TRBV18 and TRBJ1-1; TRBD1 matches at 7 bases. Sequencing input: peripheral blood. This sequence was found in a man older than 75 with acute or convalescent COVID-19. The CDR3 protein is CASSLPTGSPEAFF. Written as DNA, the CDR3 is TGTGCCAGCTCACTCCCGACAGGGTCGCCCGAAGCTTTCTTT.